Below, 30 T cell receptor beta chains from the same sample are listed, as sequenced in a study of T cell repertoires in cytomegalovirus infection. TCRdb re-called the reads through MiXCR, storing one row per CDR3 protein. The sample lists fewer than 400,000 distinct CDR3 sequences, 15% to 20% occurring once. The material sequenced was PBMCs. All receptors come from a human donor in good health (CMV status not recorded). Some clones in this sample may be carry-over from other donors' samples.

This clonotype turned up a few times. V gene TRBV6-1 combines with J gene TRBJ1-6, with D possibly matching TRBD1 (6 bases). The length of the CDR3 is 14 residues. Trimming shortened V by 5 bases and J by 9 bases, and 14 bases separated the two germline ends. Germline CDR1 MNHNS, CDR2 SASEGT. The CDR3 here is CASSYQQGVSPLHF. CDR3 DNA sequence: TGTGCCAGCAGTTACCAACAGGGAGTTTCACCCCTCCACTTT.

This sequence joins TRBV19 and TRBJ1-2; D might be TRBD1 (5 bases). V shed 5 bases and J shed 3 bases, with 16 bases lying between them. From germline, CDR1 is LNHDA and CDR2 SQIVND (reference sequence). This CDR3 has 15 residues. CDR3 sequence (DNA): TGTGCCAGTAGTGCCCCCCGGGACGGATACTATGGCTACACCTTC. Translating it yields CASSAPRDGYYGYTF. The whole variable domain, remainder taken from reference TRBV19 and TRBJ1-2, is DGGITQSPKYLFRKEGQNVTLSCEQNLNHDAMYWYRQDPGQGLRLIYYSQIVNDFQKGDIAEGYSVSREKKESFPLTVTSAQKNPTAFYLCASSAPRDGYYGYTFGSGTRLTVV.

This clonotype has at least ten counts. The gene calls are TRBV6-1 and TRBJ1-6; D remains unclear. Germline CDR1 and CDR2: MNHNS and SASEGT. This CDR3 contains 17 residues. The CDR3 sequence is CATTRVPESSYNSPLHF. The CDR3 DNA follows: TGTGCTACAACCCGGGTTCCAGAAAGCTCCTATAATTCACCCCTCCACTTT.

This clonotype was observed at least ten times. The chain links TRBV5-6 to TRBJ2-5; D may be TRBD1 or TRBD2 (5 bases each). CDR3 length: 16 amino acids. Trimming stripped 2 bases from V and 4 bases from J, with 18 bases between. The V gene's germline CDR1 is SGHDT and CDR2 YYEEEE. The DNA for the CDR3 is TGTGCCAGCAGCTTCGGATGGGCAGGGAGTGGAGAGACCCAGTACTTC. Residues: CASSFGWAGSGETQYF.

The chain links TRBV2 to TRBJ2-1; no clear D. Germline V gene lookup returns CDR1 SNHLY and CDR2 FYNNEI. V lost 4 bases and J lost 10, with 11 bases in between. The length of the CDR3 is 12 residues. The CDR3 coding sequence is TGTGCCAGCAGTGTTCTAGACTCCGAGCAGTTCTTC. Its protein product is CASSVLDSEQFF.

This clonotype has a count of ten or more. The chain uses TRBV7-8 and TRBJ1-3, with D unresolved. Trimming stripped 0 bases from V and 0 bases from J, with 3 bases between. Germline CDR1 and CDR2: SGHVS and FQNEAQ. The CDR3 is 14 amino acids. The CDR3 is CASSLAISGNTIYF. The CDR3 nucleotides read TGTGCCAGCAGCTTAGCAATCTCTGGAAACACCATATATTTT.

V is TRBV7-9 and J is TRBJ2-5; D gene unclear. CDR3 length equals 13 residues. V dropped 1 base and J dropped 8 bases, with 11 bases sitting between them. Germline V gene data show CDR1 as SEHNR and CDR2 as FQNEAQ (reference sequence). In DNA, the CDR3 is TGTGCCAGCAGCTTAGGGGTAGTGGAAACCCAGTACTTC. Translating it yields CASSLGVVETQYF.

The sample holds many counts of this clonotype. The rearrangement joins TRBV28 to TRBJ2-6; D possibly corresponds to TRBD2 (5 bases). Germline loops: CDR1 MDHEN, CDR2 SYDVKM. The V and J ends lost 4 bases and 0 bases respectively, with 7 bases between them. The CDR3 is 15 residues long. The CDR3 reads CASSSLASGANVLTF. For the CDR3, the DNA is TGTGCCAGCAGTTCGCTAGCCTCTGGGGCCAACGTCCTGACTTTC.

This clonotype was observed many times. The chain is built from TRBV7-2 and TRBJ1-5; TRBD1 agrees at 7 bases. The CDR3 spans 15 residues. Germline assignment: CDR1 SGHTA and CDR2 FQGNSA. J gave up 0 bases and V 5 bases, and 4 bases lay outside the gene matches. This CDR3 is CASSPQGGSNQPQHF. As DNA, the CDR3 is TGTGCCAGCAGCCCCCAGGGGGGTAGCAATCAGCCCCAGCATTTT. The whole variable domain, filled in from reference TRBV7-2 and TRBJ1-5, reads GAGVSQSPSNKVTEKGKDVELRCDPISGHTALYWYRQSLGQGLEFLIYFQGNSAPDKSGLPSDRFSAERTGGSVSTLTIQRTQQEDSAVYLCASSPQGGSNQPQHFGDGTRLSIL.

This clonotype was counted between two and nine times. The J gene is TRBJ2-7, the V gene TRBV18; 8 nucleotides align to TRBD2. Unmatched junction bases numbered 4, after V lost 2 bases and J lost 1 base. From germline, CDR1 is KGHSH and CDR2 LQKENI. The CDR3 contains 15 residues. In nucleotides, the CDR3 is TGTGCCAGCTCACCAAAACTAGCGGCATCCTACGAGCAGTACTTC. This codes for CASSPKLAASYEQYF.

The chain carries TRBV11-2 and TRBJ2-3; D may match TRBD1 or TRBD2 (5 bases each). Germline V CDR1 and CDR2: SGHAT, FQNNGV. The CDR3 is 20 amino acids. V was clipped by 5 bases and J by 0 bases, with 27 bases between them. CDR3 protein: CASSKHRDPRTPFSTDTQYF. The CDR3 DNA is TGTGCCAGCAGCAAGCACCGGGACCCAAGGACCCCTTTTAGCACAGATACGCAGTATTTT.

The chain employs TRBV28 and TRBJ1-5; 10 nucleotides align to TRBD1. The trim removed 2 bases at V and 13 bases at J, leaving 5 bases unmatched. CDR1 and CDR2 from the germline V gene are MDHEN and SYDVKM. The CDR3 length is 13 residues. The CDR3 spells CASSLTQDRGQHF. The CDR3 nucleotides are TGTGCCAGCAGTTTAACCCAGGACAGGGGGCAGCATTTT.

This clonotype was recorded at least ten times. The rearrangement links TRBV7-2 to TRBJ2-5; D is undetermined. The CDR3 spans 14 residues. The V gene's germline CDR1 is SGHTA and CDR2 FQGNSA. V lost 3 bases and J 2 bases, leaving 10 bases between the germline ends. CDR3 residues: CASSFPGGQETQYF. The CDR3 nucleotides are TGTGCCAGCAGCTTTCCCGGTGGTCAAGAGACCCAGTACTTC.

This clonotype was observed many times. The V gene is TRBV7-6, the J gene TRBJ1-2; TRBD1 matches 8 bases. The trim removed 5 bases at V and 8 bases at J, leaving 7 bases unmatched. Germline CDR1 reads SGHVS; CDR2 reads FNYEAQ. The CDR3 runs to 13 residues. The CDR3 here is CASSPGQAEGYTF. CDR3 sequence (DNA): TGTGCCAGCAGCCCGGGACAGGCAGAAGGCTACACCTTC. The complete variable domain, with remaining parts taken from reference TRBV7-6 and TRBJ1-2, reads GAGVSQSPRYKVTKRGQDVALRCDPISGHVSLYWYRQALGQGPEFLTYFNYEAQQDKSGLPNDRFSAERPEGSISTLTIQRTEQRDSAMYRCASSPGQAEGYTFGSGTRLTVV.

The rearrangement joins TRBV4-3 to TRBJ2-3; 13 bases map to TRBD2. Germline loops: CDR1 LGHNA, CDR2 YSLEER. The CDR3 has 21 residues. The V gene end was trimmed by 0 bases and the J gene end by 6 bases; junction bases not matched to a gene: 18. The CDR3 DNA follows: TGCGCCAGCAGCCAAGAGACTTCCCTGGGGGTAGGACTAGCGGGAGTGGATACGCAGTATTTT. Translation gives CASSQETSLGVGLAGVDTQYF.

V is TRBV2 and J is TRBJ1-5, with a tentative D call TRBD1 (5 bases). V lost 4 bases, J lost 8 bases, and 15 bases lay in between. CDR1 is SNHLY, CDR2 FYNNEI, per germline. This CDR3 region has 14 residues. The CDR3 region has the DNA TGTGCCAGCAGTGCAACGACAGCGCTAGAGCCCCAGCATTTT. Encoded protein: CASSATTALEPQHF. The full variable domain, rest sourced from reference TRBV2 and TRBJ1-5, is EPEVTQTPSHQVTQMGQEVILRCVPISNHLYFYWYRQILGQKVEFLVSFYNNEISEKSEIFDDQFSVERPDGSNFTLKIRSTKLEDSAMYFCASSATTALEPQHFGDGTRLSIL.

The chain employs TRBV29-1 and TRBJ2-5; weak D call: TRBD2 (5 bases). Germline V gives CDR1 SQVTM, CDR2 ANQGSEA. The CDR3 contains 14 residues. V was cut by 4 bases and J by 1 base, with 13 bases left in between. The CDR3 sequence is CSVVGGWVQETQYF. The CDR3 bases are TGCAGCGTTGTTGGCGGGTGGGTCCAAGAGACCCAGTACTTC.

This clonotype has a handful of counts. The chain uses TRBV6-5 and TRBJ1-1; 8 bases fit TRBD1. The V segment lost 2 bases and the J segment 7 bases; nucleotides outside the gene matches: 6. This CDR3 is built from 14 residues. Looked up from germline, CDR1 is MNHEY and CDR2 is SVGAGI. As DNA, the CDR3 is TGTGCCAGCAGTTACCCCCCCGGACAGGGTGAAGCTTTCTTT. Protein sequence: CASSYPPGQGEAFF.

This clonotype came up a few times. The chain couples TRBV4-1 to TRBJ2-1, with D perhaps being TRBD1 or TRBD2 (6 bases each). Trimming took 4 bases from V and 14 from J, leaving 12 bases between them. Germline V gene sequence: CDR1 MGHRA, CDR2 YSYEKL. The CDR3 sequence is 11 residues long. The CDR3, as DNA: TGCGCCAGCAGCCGGGGGGCGGTTAAGTTCTTC. Translating gives CASSRGAVKFF.

This clonotype was observed a handful of times. The chain recombines TRBV2 with TRBJ1-4; TRBD1 aligns across 7 bases. The CDR3 is 15 amino acids. V lost 4 bases to trimming and J lost 3 bases; unmatched junction nucleotides: 5. Germline values: CDR1 SNHLY, CDR2 FYNNEI. This chain's CDR3 is CASSGAGGANEKLFF. The DNA of the CDR3 is TGTGCCAGCAGTGGGGCAGGGGGGGCTAATGAAAAACTGTTTTTT.

The chain combines TRBV2 with TRBJ2-5; D unresolved. The germline V gene has CDR1 SNHLY and CDR2 FYNNEI. V lost 7 bases to trimming and J lost 0 bases, with 0 bases between them. The CDR3 is 10 amino acids. Here the CDR3 DNA reads TGTGCCAGCAACCAAGAGACCCAGTACTTC. Its protein is CASNQETQYF. The complete variable domain, with remaining parts taken from reference TRBV2 and TRBJ2-5, reads EPEVTQTPSHQVTQMGQEVILRCVPISNHLYFYWYRQILGQKVEFLVSFYNNEISEKSEIFDDQFSVERPDGSNFTLKIRSTKLEDSAMYFCASNQETQYFGPGTRLLVL.

The rearrangement links TRBV2 to TRBJ1-6; TRBD1 matches 9 bases. Germline V gene lookup returns CDR1 SNHLY and CDR2 FYNNEI. The CDR3 covers 14 residues. Trimming removed 2 bases from V and 9 bases from J; junction bases left unmatched: 2. The CDR3 region is CASSERTGVSPLHF. The CDR3, as DNA: TGTGCCAGCAGTGAAAGGACAGGGGTTTCACCCCTCCACTTT.

There are many counts of this clonotype. This chain joins TRBV11-1 and TRBJ1-1; TRBD1 matches at 7 bases. The CDR3 covers 14 residues. The junction had 9 bases not matched to a gene; V was cut back by 6 bases and J by 5 bases. Per the germline V gene, CDR1 is SGHAT and CDR2 is FQDESV (reference sequence). In DNA, the CDR3 is TGTGCCAGCAGTCAGGACGACAGGGATACTGAAGCTTTCTTT. Residues: CASSQDDRDTEAFF.

This clonotype was seen repeatedly, ten times or more. The chain couples TRBV7-8 to TRBJ2-7, with no clear D. V dropped 3 bases and J dropped 1 base, with 7 bases sitting between them. The CDR3 has 13 residues. Germline CDR1 and CDR2: SGHVS and FQNEAQ. As DNA, the CDR3 is TGTGCCAGCAGCTTCGGCAGTTCCTACGAGCAGTACTTC. Translation: CASSFGSSYEQYF.

The chain is built from TRBV5-1 and TRBJ2-1; either TRBD1 or TRBD2 may supply D (5 bases each). The V end lost 5 bases, the J end lost 4 bases, and 10 bases lay between the germline ends. Germline V lookup: CDR1 SGHRS, CDR2 YFSETQ. This CDR3 has 13 residues. For the CDR3, the DNA is TGCGCCAGCAGACGGGACCAGTACAATGAGCAGTTCTTC. Its protein product is CASRRDQYNEQFF. Together with reference TRBV5-1 and TRBJ2-1, the CDR3 gives the full variable domain: KAGVTQTPRYLIKTRGQQVTLSCSPISGHRSVSWYQQTPGQGLQFLFEYFSETQRNKGNFPGRFSGRQFSNSRSEMNVSTLELGDSALYLCASRRDQYNEQFFGPGTRLTVL.

In this sample, this clonotype turned up once. V gene TRBV7-9 combines with J gene TRBJ2-2; D call uncertain. The V end was cut by 4 bases, the J end by 2 bases, with 11 bases between. Per germline, CDR1 SEHNR and CDR2 FQNEAQ (reference sequence). The CDR3 extends over 15 amino acids. The DNA for the CDR3 is TGTGCCAGCAGCTCCCCCGACACTAACACCGGGGAGCTGTTTTTT. It encodes CASSSPDTNTGELFF. Based on the CDR3 plus reference TRBV7-9 and TRBJ2-2, the full variable domain is DTGVSQNPRHKITKRGQNVTFRCDPISEHNRLYWYRQTLGQGPEFLTYFQNEAQLEKSRLLSDRFSAERPKGSFSTLEIQRTEQGDSAMYLCASSSPDTNTGELFFGEGSRLTVL.

This clonotype was counted only a few times. This chain links TRBV7-2 with TRBJ2-3, with 9 bases fitting TRBD2. Unmatched junction bases numbered 10, after V lost 5 bases and J lost 4 bases. Germline CDR1 reads SGHTA; CDR2 reads FQGNSA. This CDR3 is built from 16 residues. CDR3 amino acids: CASSPRGGRGADTQYF. The CDR3 bases are TGTGCCAGCAGCCCCCGGGGCGGGAGGGGAGCAGATACGCAGTATTTT.

The rearrangement links TRBV20-1 to TRBJ2-3; a weak D match, TRBD2 (5 bases). Trimming pared 6 bases from V and 0 bases from J, leaving 13 bases between. CDR1 and CDR2 from the germline V gene are DFQATT and SNEGSKA (reference sequence). The CDR3 is 14 residues long. CDR3 DNA: TGCAGTGCCCCCCGGGAAGGTAGCACAGATACGCAGTATTTT. Amino acid sequence: CSAPREGSTDTQYF.

J is TRBJ2-5 and V is TRBV6-1; D call uncertain. The germline CDR1 and CDR2 sequences are MNHNS and SASEGT. V lost 7 bases and J 2 bases, leaving 17 bases between the germline ends. The CDR3 has 15 residues. The CDR3 region is CASTKGVGDQETQYF. Written as DNA, the CDR3 is TGTGCCAGCACGAAGGGTGTAGGCGATCAAGAGACCCAGTACTTC.

This clonotype was seen many times. The CDR3 bases are TGTGCCAGCAGTTTTTGGGGACCCACAGATACGCAGTATTTT. Encoded protein: CASSFWGPTDTQYF. V is TRBV12-3 or TRBV12-4 and J is TRBJ2-3, with D perhaps matching TRBD1 or TRBD2 (5 bases each). The CDR3 sequence is 14 residues long. V lost 3 bases, J lost 2 bases, and 9 bases lay in between.